Each of the 22 T cell receptor beta chains below was sequenced from the same sample in a study of T cell responses to AZD1222 COVID-19 vaccine. This table comes from immunoSEQ multiplex PCR, and its TCRdb copy is limited to in-frame clones, with some not included. The sample shows roughly 93,000 clones, almost 90% of them seen only once. Here the sequenced sample was peripheral blood, taken on day 0 of AZD1222 vaccination. The receptor set was obtained from an adult in good health.

This chain joins TRBV6-5 and TRBJ1-2; the D is unclear. CDR1 is MNHEY and CDR2 is SVGAGI in the germline V gene. This CDR3 comprises 14 residues. V dropped 0 bases and J dropped 4 bases, with 9 bases sitting between them. The CDR3 DNA is TGTGCCAGCAGTTACTCGCGTCAAGTCTATGGCTACACCTTC. It encodes CASSYSRQVYGYTF.

CDR3 loop: CASSDFPVWTDTQYF. CDR3 coding DNA: TGTGCCAGCAGCGATTTCCCGGTCTGGACGGATACGCAGTATTTT. V usage is TRBV7-2 and J usage is TRBJ2-3; D call uncertain. Germline V gives CDR1 SGHTA, CDR2 FQGNSA. V lost 5 bases and J 6 bases, leaving 18 bases between the germline ends. The CDR3 contains 15 residues.

The J gene is TRBJ1-5, the V gene TRBV28; 9 nucleotides align to TRBD1. J lost 2 bases, V lost 5 bases, and 7 bases had no gene match. The CDR3 totals 16 residues. Germline V CDR1 and CDR2: MDHEN, SYDVKM. CDR3 coding DNA: TGTGCCAGCAGTCCTCAGACAGGGGGAGGCAATCAGCCCCAGCATTTT. It codes for CASSPQTGGGNQPQHF.

This chain joins TRBV27 and TRBJ1-6, with 10 positions matching TRBD1. Germline assignment: CDR1 MNHEY and CDR2 SMNVEV (reference sequence). The CDR3 consists of 14 residues. Trimming at V came to 3 bases and at J to 8 bases, leaving 1 base not matched to a gene. CDR3 residues: CASSFGQGDSPLHF. In DNA form, the CDR3 reads TGTGCCAGCAGTTTCGGACAGGGGGATTCACCCCTCCACTTT.

The rearrangement joins TRBV28 to TRBJ2-3; possibly TRBD2 for D (6 bases). V dropped 6 bases and J dropped 1 base, with 11 bases sitting between them. Germline lookup yields CDR1 MDHEN and CDR2 SYDVKM. The CDR3 covers 14 residues. The CDR3 DNA is TGTGCCAGCAGCCTGTCGGGGGGCACAGATACGCAGTATTTT. Amino acid sequence: CASSLSGGTDTQYF.

The chain uses TRBV4-2 and TRBJ1-3; D is ambiguous. Trimming removed 1 base from V and 2 bases from J, with 9 bases in between. The germline V gene has CDR1 LGHNA and CDR2 YNFKEQ. The CDR3 totals 15 residues. The CDR3 loop is CASSQGEGTGNTIYF. CDR3 coding DNA: TGTGCCAGCAGCCAAGGAGAAGGGACTGGAAACACCATATATTTT.

This clone appeared a single time. The V gene is TRBV6-2 or TRBV6-3, the J gene TRBJ1-3; D not certain. Germline V gene lookup returns CDR1 MNHEY and CDR2 SVGEGT. V lost 6 bases to trimming and J lost 4 bases, with 16 bases between them. This CDR3 has 15 amino acids. The CDR3 DNA reads TGTGCCAGCAGCTCAACCGGGCAGCTAGGAAACACCATATATTTT. Its translation: CASSSTGQLGNTIYF.

The genes are TRBV12-3 or TRBV12-4 and TRBJ2-7; D call uncertain. Trimming took off 2 bases at V and 2 bases at J, with 4 bases between the two ends. The CDR3 totals 12 residues. CDR3 nucleotide sequence: TGTGCCAGCAGTTTAATGCCCTACGAGCAGTACTTC. The encoded protein is CASSLMPYEQYF.

The chain joins TRBV9 to TRBJ1-5; D unclear. The CDR3 runs 15 residues. With 3 bases removed from V and 0 bases from J, the gap between germline ends came to 10 bases. Germline loops: CDR1 SGDLS, CDR2 YYNGEE. DNA for the CDR3: TGTGCCAGCAGCGCCGGACGGAATAGCAATCAGCCCCAGCATTTT. Translated, it gives CASSAGRNSNQPQHF.

V and J are TRBV19 and TRBJ1-5; no clear D. The germline gives CDR1 LNHDA, CDR2 SQIVND (reference sequence). This CDR3 region has 15 residues. V was pared by 3 bases and J by 0 bases, with 9 bases between. The CDR3 DNA reads as TGTGCCAGTAGTATGGGCCAGAATAGCAATCAGCCCCAGCATTTT. It yields the protein CASSMGQNSNQPQHF.

The chain combines TRBV3-1 (or the pseudogene TRBV3-2) with TRBJ2-7, with 8 bases that match TRBD2. Looked up from germline, CDR1 is LGHDT and CDR2 is YNNKEL (reference sequence). This CDR3 contains 18 residues. Trimming at V came to 8 bases and at J to 3 bases, leaving 21 bases not matched to a gene. CDR3 coding DNA: TGTGCCAGCGTCAAAGGGGGGGCACCGGGACTAGGGAACTACGAGCAGTACTTC. It specifies CASVKGGAPGLGNYEQYF.

The chain recombines TRBV7-2 with TRBJ1-3, with no clear D. V lost 5 bases and J 0 bases, leaving 5 bases between the germline ends. In germline, CDR1 is SGHTA, CDR2 FQGNSA. There are 13 residues in the CDR3. Written as DNA, the CDR3 is TGTGCCAGCAGCGTATCCTCTGGAAACACCATATATTTT. It codes for CASSVSSGNTIYF.

The genes are TRBV10-1 and TRBJ1-1; 7 bases align to TRBD1. Trimming at V came to 7 bases and at J to 7 bases, leaving 15 bases not matched to a gene. CDR1 WNHNN and CDR2 SYGVQD come from the germline V gene (reference sequence). This CDR3 spans 15 amino acids. The CDR3 DNA reads as TGCGCCAGCAATTGGAGGACAGCTCAGGGGGGTGAAGCTTTCTTT. It is translated as CASNWRTAQGGEAFF.

The chain uses TRBV4-3 and TRBJ1-2; D remains unclear. The CDR3 runs 14 residues. Trimming took 0 bases from V and 7 from J, leaving 12 bases between them. Germline V lookup: CDR1 LGHNA, CDR2 YSLEER. The CDR3 nucleotides are TGCGCCAGCAGCCAAGATCTTGGGGATACTGGCTACACCTTC. It specifies CASSQDLGDTGYTF.

The chain combines TRBV29-1 with TRBJ2-1, with a weak D call TRBD2 (5 bases). Germline-derived CDR1 and CDR2 are SQVTM and ANQGSEA. This CDR3 has 12 residues. V lost 7 bases and J 8 bases, leaving 15 bases between the germline ends. The DNA for the CDR3 is TGCAGCGCTCGGACCCCCGGGGATGAGCAGTTCTTC. Translating it yields CSARTPGDEQFF.

This chain uses TRBV7-9 with TRBJ2-7; D may correspond to TRBD1 or TRBD2 (5 bases each). CDR1 SEHNR and CDR2 FQNEAQ come from the germline V gene (reference sequence). The germline V and J ends were trimmed by 3 bases and 8 bases, with 11 bases remaining between them. The CDR3 is 12 residues long. The CDR3 spells CASSLGPLQQYF. For the CDR3, the DNA is TGTGCCAGCAGCTTGGGACCCCTGCAGCAGTACTTC.

The V call is TRBV7-2, the J call TRBJ2-3; D is perhaps TRBD2 (6 bases). This CDR3 has 16 amino acids. The V end was cut by 4 bases, the J end by 3 bases, with 17 bases between. Looked up from germline, CDR1 is SGHTA and CDR2 is FQGNSA. The CDR3 here is CASSSPPGGGTDTQYF. CDR3 in DNA: TGTGCCAGCAGCTCCCCCCCCGGTGGGGGGACAGATACGCAGTATTTT.

The rearrangement uses TRBV19 and TRBJ1-3; 7 bases match TRBD1. Germline V lookup: CDR1 LNHDA, CDR2 SQIVND (reference sequence). This CDR3 region has 15 residues. Unmatched junction bases numbered 6, after V lost 7 bases and J lost 0 bases. The CDR3 loop is CASTQGDSSGNTIYF. The CDR3 DNA is TGTGCCAGTACCCAGGGGGATAGCTCTGGAAACACCATATATTTT.

The chain recombines TRBV4-2 with TRBJ1-3; no clear D. This CDR3 is 14 amino acids long. With 0 bases removed from V and 4 bases from J, the gap between germline ends came to 7 bases. Per the germline V gene, CDR1 is LGHNA and CDR2 is YNFKEQ. The CDR3: CASSQETRGNTIYF. For the CDR3, the DNA is TGTGCCAGCAGCCAAGAGACGAGGGGAAACACCATATATTTT.

The V gene is TRBV6-5, the J gene TRBJ1-5, with TRBD1 matching over 7 bases. Germline trimming cut 6 bases from V and 3 bases from J; bases unmatched to any gene: 5. The germline gives CDR1 MNHEY, CDR2 SVGAGI. The CDR3 sequence is 14 residues long. In DNA, the CDR3 is TGTGCCAGCAGCCGGGACAGCCTCAATCAGCCCCAGCATTTT. Translated: CASSRDSLNQPQHF.

J is TRBJ2-7 and V is TRBV28; TRBD1 matches 7 bases. Losses at the gene ends were 5 bases for V and 3 bases for J; bases not matched to a gene: 1. The CDR3 has 12 amino acids. CDR1 and CDR2 (germline): MDHEN, SYDVKM. The CDR3 sequence: CASSGTVYEQYF. In nucleotides, the CDR3 is TGTGCCAGCAGTGGGACAGTCTACGAGCAGTACTTC.

The gene calls are TRBV5-4 and TRBJ2-5; 7 bases map to TRBD2. V was clipped by 1 base and J by 2 bases; unmatched bases: 5. The CDR3 extends over 15 amino acids. The V gene's germline CDR1 is SGHNT and CDR2 YYREEE (reference sequence). The CDR3 coding sequence is TGTGCCAGCAGCTTGAAACAAGCGGGACAAGAGACCCAGTACTTC. This sequence encodes CASSLKQAGQETQYF. The whole variable domain, filled in from reference TRBV5-4 and TRBJ2-5, reads ETGVTQSPTHLIKTRGQQVTLRCSSQSGHNTVSWYQQALGQGPQFIFQYYREEENGRGNFPPRFSGLQFPNYSSELNVNALELDDSALYLCASSLKQAGQETQYFGPGTRLLVL.